This entry concerns a single TCR beta chain. The target antigen is unknown. The sample originates from a study of Ad26.COV2.S vaccination and SARS-CoV-2 variants. The overall study: Enrollment placed the donor in the COV1001 Ad26.COV2.S trial arm.

Germline CDR1 reads LGHDT; CDR2 reads YNNKEL (reference sequence). V gave up 6 bases and J gave up 2 bases, with 12 bases separating them. The CDR3 spans 14 residues. Study-level results: Ad26.COV2.S recipients had broader spike-specific TCRs (P = 0.0014). It was reported that spike-specific CD8+ and CD4+ T cell responses were substantially broad after vaccination. Assessments of TCR breadth and depth may have underestimated the total T cell responses.

Treatment specified: some 20 received Ad26.COV2.S at low or high dose, single or two shots; about 5 received placebo; per-sample allocation not given. Samples came from day 63 after the first vaccine or placebo injection. Produced via immunoSEQ multiplex PCR; TCRdb's table is partial and in-frame only. The sample records a few hundred thousand clones, around 88% being singletons. The sequenced sample was peripheral blood, obtained in a trial of Ad26.COV2.S vaccine versus placebo. The source is a person between 18 and 59 years old who received the Ad26.COV2.S COVID-19 vaccine or a placebo. The chain employs TRBV3-1 (or the pseudogene TRBV3-2) and TRBJ2-3, with D perhaps matching TRBD2 (7 bases). CDR3 nucleotides: TGTGCCAGCAGTTGGGGGGGCCCCACAGATACGCAGTATTTT. Residues: CASSWGGPTDTQYF.